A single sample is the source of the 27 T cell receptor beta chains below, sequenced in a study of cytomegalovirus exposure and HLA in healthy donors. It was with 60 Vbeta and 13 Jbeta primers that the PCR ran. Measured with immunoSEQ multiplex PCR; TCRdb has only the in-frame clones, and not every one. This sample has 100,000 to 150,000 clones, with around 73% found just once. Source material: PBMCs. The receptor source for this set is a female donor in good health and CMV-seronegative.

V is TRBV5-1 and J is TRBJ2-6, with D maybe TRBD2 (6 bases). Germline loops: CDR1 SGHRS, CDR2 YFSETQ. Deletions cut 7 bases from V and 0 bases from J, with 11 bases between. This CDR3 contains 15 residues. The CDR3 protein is CASSGGLSGANVLTF. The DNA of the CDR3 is TGCGCCAGCTCCGGGGGACTCTCTGGGGCCAACGTCCTGACTTTC. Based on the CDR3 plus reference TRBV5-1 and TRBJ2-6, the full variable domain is KAGVTQTPRYLIKTRGQQVTLSCSPISGHRSVSWYQQTPGQGLQFLFEYFSETQRNKGNFPGRFSGRQFSNSRSEMNVSTLELGDSALYLCASSGGLSGANVLTFGAGSRLTVL.

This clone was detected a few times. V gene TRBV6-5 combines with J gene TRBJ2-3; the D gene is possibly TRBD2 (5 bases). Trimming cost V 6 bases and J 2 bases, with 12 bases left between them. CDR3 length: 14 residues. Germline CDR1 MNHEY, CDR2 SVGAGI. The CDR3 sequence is CASSSSGTTDTQYF. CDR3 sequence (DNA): TGTGCCAGCAGCTCGAGCGGTACCACAGATACGCAGTATTTT.

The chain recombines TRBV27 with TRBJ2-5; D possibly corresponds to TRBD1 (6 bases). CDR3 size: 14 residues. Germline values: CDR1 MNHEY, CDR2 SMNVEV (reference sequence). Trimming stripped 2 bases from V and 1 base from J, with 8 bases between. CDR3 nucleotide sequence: TGTGCCAGCAGTTTAGTCAGGGGCCAAGAGACCCAGTACTTC. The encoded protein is CASSLVRGQETQYF.

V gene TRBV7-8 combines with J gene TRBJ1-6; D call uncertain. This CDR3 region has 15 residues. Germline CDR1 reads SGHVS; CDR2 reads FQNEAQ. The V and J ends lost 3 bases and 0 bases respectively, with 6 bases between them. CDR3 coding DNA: TGTGCCAGCAGCTTTAGGAGCTCCTATAATTCACCCCTCCACTTT. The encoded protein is CASSFRSSYNSPLHF.

The CDR3, as DNA: TGCGCCAGCAGCTTACGTCTAGATGGCGAGCACTACGAGCAGTACTTC. Translation: CASSLRLDGEHYEQYF. The chain employs TRBV4-1 and TRBJ2-7, with D unclear. Trimming pared 5 bases from V and 3 bases from J, leaving 20 bases between. The CDR3 length is 16 residues. Germline CDR1 reads MGHRA; CDR2 reads YSYEKL.

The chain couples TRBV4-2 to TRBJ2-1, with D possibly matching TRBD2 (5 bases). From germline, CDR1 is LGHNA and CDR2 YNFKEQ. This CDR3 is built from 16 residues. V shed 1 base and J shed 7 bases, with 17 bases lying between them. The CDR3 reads CASSQAGSSGGNEQFF. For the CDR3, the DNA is TGTGCCAGCAGCCAAGCGGGTAGCTCCGGAGGTAATGAGCAGTTCTTC.

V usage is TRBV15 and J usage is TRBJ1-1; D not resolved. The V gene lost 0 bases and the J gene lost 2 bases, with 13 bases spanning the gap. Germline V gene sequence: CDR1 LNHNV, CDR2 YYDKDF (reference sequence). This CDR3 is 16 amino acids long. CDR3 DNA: TGTGCCACCAGCAGAGATCCCCGCGTCTTAAACACTGAAGCTTTCTTT. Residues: CATSRDPRVLNTEAFF.

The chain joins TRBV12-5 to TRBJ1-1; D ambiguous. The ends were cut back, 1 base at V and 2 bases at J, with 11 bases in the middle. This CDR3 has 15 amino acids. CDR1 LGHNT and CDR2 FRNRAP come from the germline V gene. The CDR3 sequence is CASGLARRGNTEAFF. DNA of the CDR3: TGTGCTAGTGGTTTGGCCAGACGCGGCAACACTGAAGCTTTCTTT.

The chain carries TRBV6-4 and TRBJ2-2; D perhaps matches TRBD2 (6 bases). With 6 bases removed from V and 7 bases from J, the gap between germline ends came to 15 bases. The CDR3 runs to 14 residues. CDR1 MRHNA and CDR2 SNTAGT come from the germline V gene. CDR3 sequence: CASSTSAGIGELFF. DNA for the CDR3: TGTGCCAGCAGCACGTCGGCGGGAATCGGGGAGCTGTTTTTT.

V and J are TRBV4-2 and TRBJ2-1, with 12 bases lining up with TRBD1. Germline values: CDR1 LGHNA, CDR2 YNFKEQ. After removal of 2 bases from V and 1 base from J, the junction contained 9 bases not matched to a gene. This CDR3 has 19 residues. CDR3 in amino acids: CASSQRGTGGTGSYNEQFF. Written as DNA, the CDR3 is TGTGCCAGCAGCCAACGCGGGACAGGGGGCACCGGGTCCTACAATGAGCAGTTCTTC.

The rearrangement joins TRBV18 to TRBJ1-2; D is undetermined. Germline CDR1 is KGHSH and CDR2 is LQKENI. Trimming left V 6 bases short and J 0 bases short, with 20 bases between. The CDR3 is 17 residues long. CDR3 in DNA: TGTGCCAGCTCGCCAGCACCACGCGGCAGAACTAACTATGGCTACACCTTC. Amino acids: CASSPAPRGRTNYGYTF.

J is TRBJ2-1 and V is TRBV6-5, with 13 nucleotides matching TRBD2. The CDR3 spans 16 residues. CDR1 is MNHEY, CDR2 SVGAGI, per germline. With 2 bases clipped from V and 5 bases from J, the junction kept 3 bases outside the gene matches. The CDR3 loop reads CASSYGGLAGDNEQFF. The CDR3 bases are TGTGCCAGCAGTTACGGTGGACTAGCGGGGGACAATGAGCAGTTCTTC.

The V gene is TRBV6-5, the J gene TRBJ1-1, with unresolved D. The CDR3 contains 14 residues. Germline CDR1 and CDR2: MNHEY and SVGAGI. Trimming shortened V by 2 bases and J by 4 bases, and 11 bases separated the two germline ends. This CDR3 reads CASSYSSLSTEAFF. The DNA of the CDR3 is TGTGCCAGCAGTTACAGTAGCTTGAGCACTGAAGCTTTCTTT.

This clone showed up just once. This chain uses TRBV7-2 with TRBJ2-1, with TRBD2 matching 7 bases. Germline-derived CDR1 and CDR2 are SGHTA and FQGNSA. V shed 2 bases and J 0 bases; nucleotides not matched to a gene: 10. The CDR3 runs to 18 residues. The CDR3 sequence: CASSLKGSGPSSYNEQFF. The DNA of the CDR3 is TGTGCCAGCAGCTTAAAGGGTAGCGGGCCGAGCTCCTACAATGAGCAGTTCTTC.

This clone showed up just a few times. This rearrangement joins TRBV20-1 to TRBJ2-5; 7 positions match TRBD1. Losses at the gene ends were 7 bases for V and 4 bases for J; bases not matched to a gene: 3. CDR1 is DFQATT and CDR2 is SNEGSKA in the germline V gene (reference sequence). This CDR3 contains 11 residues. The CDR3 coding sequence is TGCAGTGGAGGGGGCTTAGAGACCCAGTACTTC. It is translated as CSGGGLETQYF.

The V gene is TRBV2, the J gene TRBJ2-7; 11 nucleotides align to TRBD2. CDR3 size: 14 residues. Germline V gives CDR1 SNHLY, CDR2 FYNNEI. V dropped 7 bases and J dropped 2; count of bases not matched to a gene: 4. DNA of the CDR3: TGTGCCAGCACCGGGACTAGCGGCCCCTACGAGCAGTACTTC. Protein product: CASTGTSGPYEQYF. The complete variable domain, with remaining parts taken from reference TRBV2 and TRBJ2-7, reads EPEVTQTPSHQVTQMGQEVILRCVPISNHLYFYWYRQILGQKVEFLVSFYNNEISEKSEIFDDQFSVERPDGSNFTLKIRSTKLEDSAMYFCASTGTSGPYEQYFGPGTRLTVT.

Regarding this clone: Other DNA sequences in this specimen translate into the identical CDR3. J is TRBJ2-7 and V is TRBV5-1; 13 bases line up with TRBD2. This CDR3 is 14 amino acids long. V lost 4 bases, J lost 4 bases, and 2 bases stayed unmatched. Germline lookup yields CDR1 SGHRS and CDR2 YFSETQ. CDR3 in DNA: TGCGCCAGCAGCCGGACTAGCGGGAGTTACGAGCAGTACTTC. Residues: CASSRTSGSYEQYF.

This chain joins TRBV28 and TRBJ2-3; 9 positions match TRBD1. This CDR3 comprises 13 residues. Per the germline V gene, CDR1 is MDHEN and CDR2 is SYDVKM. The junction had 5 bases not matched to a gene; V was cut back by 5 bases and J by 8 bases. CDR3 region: CASSPTGGGTQYF. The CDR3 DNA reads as TGTGCCAGCAGTCCGACAGGGGGGGGTACGCAGTATTTT.

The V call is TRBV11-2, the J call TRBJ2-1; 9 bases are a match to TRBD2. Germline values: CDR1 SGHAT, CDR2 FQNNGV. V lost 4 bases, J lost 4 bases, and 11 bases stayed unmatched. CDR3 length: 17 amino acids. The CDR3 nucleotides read TGTGCCAGCAGCTCCGGGACTAGCTCCGAACCGTACAATGAGCAGTTCTTC. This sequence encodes CASSSGTSSEPYNEQFF.

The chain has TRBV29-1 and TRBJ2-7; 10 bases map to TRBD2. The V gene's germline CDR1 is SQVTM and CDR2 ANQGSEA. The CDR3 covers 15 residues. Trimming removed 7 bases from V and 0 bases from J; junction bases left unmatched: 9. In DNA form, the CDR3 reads TGCAGCGCCCGAGGGCTAGCGGGAGACTCCTACGAGCAGTACTTC. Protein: CSARGLAGDSYEQYF.

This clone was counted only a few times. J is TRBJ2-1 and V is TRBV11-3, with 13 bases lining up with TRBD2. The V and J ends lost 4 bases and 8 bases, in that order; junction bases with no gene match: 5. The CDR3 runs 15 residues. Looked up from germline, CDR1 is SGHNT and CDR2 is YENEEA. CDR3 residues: CASSSGTSGIDEQFF. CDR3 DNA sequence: TGTGCCAGCAGCTCAGGGACTAGCGGGATCGATGAGCAGTTCTTC.

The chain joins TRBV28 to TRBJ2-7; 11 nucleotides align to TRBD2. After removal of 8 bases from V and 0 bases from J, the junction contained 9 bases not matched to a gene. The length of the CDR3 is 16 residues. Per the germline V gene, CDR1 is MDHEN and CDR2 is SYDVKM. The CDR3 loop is CASRGLAGPSSYEQYF. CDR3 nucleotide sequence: TGTGCCAGCCGAGGACTAGCGGGCCCGAGCTCCTACGAGCAGTACTTC.

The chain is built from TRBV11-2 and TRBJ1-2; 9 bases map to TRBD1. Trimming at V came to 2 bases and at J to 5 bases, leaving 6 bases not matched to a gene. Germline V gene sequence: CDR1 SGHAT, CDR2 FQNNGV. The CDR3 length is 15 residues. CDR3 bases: TGTGCCAGCAGCTTAACGGGACAGGGAGGTTATGGCTACACCTTC. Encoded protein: CASSLTGQGGYGYTF.

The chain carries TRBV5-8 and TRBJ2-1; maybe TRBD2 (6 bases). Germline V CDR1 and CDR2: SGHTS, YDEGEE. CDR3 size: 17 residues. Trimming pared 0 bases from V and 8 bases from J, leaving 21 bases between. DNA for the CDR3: TGTGCCAGCAGCTTGGACGTCCCGGGAGCGAGCGTCGATGAGCAGTTCTTC. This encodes CASSLDVPGASVDEQFF.

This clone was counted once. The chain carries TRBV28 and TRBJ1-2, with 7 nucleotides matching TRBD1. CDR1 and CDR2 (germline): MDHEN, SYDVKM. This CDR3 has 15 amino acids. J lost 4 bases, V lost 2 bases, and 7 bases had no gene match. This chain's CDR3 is CASSLTTGAFYGYTF. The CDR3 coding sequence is TGTGCCAGCAGTTTAACCACAGGGGCCTTCTATGGCTACACCTTC.

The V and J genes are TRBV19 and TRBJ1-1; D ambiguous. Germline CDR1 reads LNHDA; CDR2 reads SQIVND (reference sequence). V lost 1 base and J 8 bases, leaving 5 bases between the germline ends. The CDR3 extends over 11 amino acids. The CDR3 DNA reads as TGTGCCAGTAGTATAGGGGCCGAAGCTTTCTTT. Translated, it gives CASSIGAEAFF.

The CDR3 protein is CASSIQGSGIQYF. CDR3 DNA: TGTGCCAGCAGTATTCAGGGCTCTGGCATTCAGTACTTC. The V and J genes are TRBV5-8 and TRBJ2-4, with D perhaps TRBD1 (5 bases). Germline-derived CDR1 and CDR2 are SGHTS and YDEGEE. The CDR3 totals 13 residues. Trimming stripped 5 bases from V and 9 bases from J, with 15 bases between.